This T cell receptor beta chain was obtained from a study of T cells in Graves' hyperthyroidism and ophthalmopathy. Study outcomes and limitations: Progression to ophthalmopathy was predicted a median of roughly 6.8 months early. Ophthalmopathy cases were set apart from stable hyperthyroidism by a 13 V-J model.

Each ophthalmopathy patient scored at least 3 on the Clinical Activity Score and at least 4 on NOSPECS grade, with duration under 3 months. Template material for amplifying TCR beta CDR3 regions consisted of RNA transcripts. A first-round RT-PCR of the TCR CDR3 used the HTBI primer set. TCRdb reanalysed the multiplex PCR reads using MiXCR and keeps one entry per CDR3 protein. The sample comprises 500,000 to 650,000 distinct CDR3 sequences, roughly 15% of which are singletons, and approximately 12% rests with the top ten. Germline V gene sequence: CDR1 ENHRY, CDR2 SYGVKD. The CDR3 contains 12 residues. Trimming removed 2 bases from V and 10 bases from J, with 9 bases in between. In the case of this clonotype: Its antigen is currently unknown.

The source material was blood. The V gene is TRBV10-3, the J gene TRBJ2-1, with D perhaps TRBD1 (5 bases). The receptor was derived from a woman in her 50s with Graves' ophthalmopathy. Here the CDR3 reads CAISEGGAEQFF. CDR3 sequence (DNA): TGTGCCATCAGTGAGGGTGGGGCCGAGCAGTTCTTC.